These T cell receptor beta chains were read from a single sample in a study of early T cells in non-severe SARS-CoV-2 infection. TCRdb re-analysed the 5' RACE reads in MiXCR, keeping a single row per CDR3 protein. The table has around 70,000 distinct CDR3 sequences, approximately 9% seen once; the top ten hold roughly 3.2%. The sequencing input was whole blood. All receptors derive from an adult who was a healthcare worker with PCR-confirmed SARS-CoV-2 infection or an uninfected control (not recorded which). Each CDR3 is given with its conserved first and last residue. Fields, in order: D gene, V gene, J gene, clone size, CDR3 DNA, CDR3 protein. A D gene is named only where the DNA matches it firmly. For some rows the clone size is stated as once, few or many, or as a class when expanded; others skip it.

>TRBD2|TRBV7-2|TRBJ2-7|many
TGTGCCAGCAGCCAAGCCGGGACTAGTTCTTACGAGCAGTACTTC
CASSQAGTSSYEQYF
>TRBD2|TRBV3-1|TRBJ2-2|many
TGTGCCAGCAGCCAAGTTCTAGCGGGAGTTCATACCGGGGAGCTGTTTTTT
CASSQVLAGVHTGELFF
>NA|TRBV11-2|TRBJ2-2|many
TGTGCCAGCAGCTTATATTATCCACCGCCTTGGACCGGGGAGCTGTTTTTT
CASSLYYPPPWTGELFF
>NA|TRBV19|TRBJ2-1|many
TGTGCCAGTAGTACCCAGCGGCGATCCTACAATGAGCAGTTCTTC
CASSTQRRSYNEQFF
>NA|TRBV28|TRBJ2-7|few
TGTGCCAGCAGTTCCCCGGAGGGCCTGAGAGGCGAGCAGTACTTC
CASSSPEGLRGEQYF
>NA|TRBV18|TRBJ2-7|NA
TGTGCCAGCTCACCACCGGAAGGGAACTACGAGCAGTACTTC
CASSPPEGNYEQYF
>NA|TRBV3-1|TRBJ2-1|few
TGTGCCAGCAGCCACAGGGGTAATGAGCAGTTCTTC
CASSHRGNEQFF
>TRBD2|TRBV3-1|TRBJ2-2|NA
TGTGCCAGCAGCCGAGGACTAGCGGGAGATGGCGGGGAGCTGTTTTTT
CASSRGLAGDGGELFF
>TRBD1|TRBV6-4|TRBJ2-1|NA
TGTGCCAGCAGTGTACGACAGGGCTACAATGAGCAGTTCTTC
CASSVRQGYNEQFF
>NA|TRBV5-1|TRBJ2-3|NA
TGCGCCAGCAGCTTGGAGAGAAGGACGCAGTATTTT
CASSLERRTQYF
>NA|TRBV6-6|TRBJ2-7|few
TGTGCCAGCAGTTCCTACCCATTCTACGAGCAGTACTTC
CASSSYPFYEQYF
>TRBD2|TRBV7-2|TRBJ2-2|medium-sized
TGTGCCAGCAGCTTATTCCCCCCAGCGGGAGGGTTCACCGGGGAGCTGTTTTTT
CASSLFPPAGGFTGELFF
>NA|TRBV12-3/TRBV12-4|TRBJ2-5|many
TGTGCCAGCAAGCCCGGGGCTCTGGAGACCCAGTACTTC
CASKPGALETQYF
>TRBD1|TRBV5-1|TRBJ2-5|NA
TGCGCCAGCAGGAAAACAGGGGAGCGAGAGACCCAGTACTTC
CASRKTGERETQYF
>NA|TRBV29-1|TRBJ2-2|NA
TGCAGCTCCTCAGGGGAATCCGGGGAGCTGTTTTTT
CSSSGESGELFF
>TRBD1|TRBV9|TRBJ2-7|few
TGTGCCAGCAGCCCAGGGGACAGCTCCTACGAGCAGTACTTC
CASSPGDSSYEQYF
>TRBD2|TRBV20-1|TRBJ2-7|NA
TGCAGTGCTAGGGGGACTAGCGGGAACTACGAGCAGTACTTC
CSARGTSGNYEQYF
>NA|TRBV28|TRBJ2-7|NA
TGTGCCAGCAGTCGCCCTATAAGATACGAGCAGTACTTC
CASSRPIRYEQYF
>NA|TRBV29-1|TRBJ2-7|NA
TGCAGCGTTGCGGACGGCTCCTACGAGCAGTACTTC
CSVADGSYEQYF
>TRBD1|TRBV29-1|TRBJ2-5|NA
TGCAGCGGATTTTTGGGACAGGGCATTGCGGAGACCCAGTACTTC
CSGFLGQGIAETQYF
>NA|TRBV12-3/TRBV12-4|TRBJ1-6|few
TGTGCCAGCAGACCCGTGGGGGCAGGGAATTCACCCCTCCACTTT
CASRPVGAGNSPLHF
>NA|TRBV12-3/TRBV12-4|TRBJ2-7|many
TGTGCCAGCAGTCGTCTGTCCCCCTACGAGCAGTACTTC
CASSRLSPYEQYF
>NA|TRBV27|TRBJ1-5|many
TGTGCCAGCAGCTCGTTGTACGACGGGCGTCAGCCCCAGCATTTT
CASSSLYDGRQPQHF
>NA|TRBV12-2|TRBJ2-7|NA
TGTGCAAGTCGCTCCCCTGATGGTAACGCCTACGAGCAGTACTTC
CASRSPDGNAYEQYF
>NA|TRBV27|TRBJ2-5|many
TGTGCCAGCAGTTCAACAGGGTACCAAGAGACCCAGTACTTC
CASSSTGYQETQYF
>NA|TRBV2|TRBJ2-2|many
TGTGCCAGCAGAGACTCTCGGGGAGCCACCGGGGAGCTGTTTTTT
CASRDSRGATGELFF
>NA|TRBV20-1|TRBJ2-7|few
TGCAGTGCCCGAAGGCCTAGTCGGGGCTACGAGCAGTACTTC
CSARRPSRGYEQYF
>NA|TRBV29-1|TRBJ2-3|NA
TGCAGCGTTGACCCTGGTGGGGGAAGGTTATTAACAGATACGCAGTATTTT
CSVDPGGGRLLTDTQYF
>TRBD1|TRBV6-5|TRBJ2-6|NA
TGTGCCAGTAAGGGGACAGGGGGAACCGGCGGGGCCAACGTCCTGACTTTC
CASKGTGGTGGANVLTF
>TRBD1|TRBV6-2/TRBV6-3|TRBJ1-5|few
TGTGCCACCCAACCGACAGGGAGCAAGCCCCAGCATTTT
CATQPTGSKPQHF
>NA|TRBV9|TRBJ1-4|NA
TGTGCCAGCAGCGCCGGGACAACTCCTAATGAAAAACTGTTTTTT
CASSAGTTPNEKLFF
>NA|TRBV20-1|TRBJ1-1|many
TGCAGTGCTAGAGGCCGGGTGAACACTGAAGCTTTCTTT
CSARGRVNTEAFF
>TRBD2|TRBV7-7|TRBJ2-3|NA
TGTGCCAGCAGCCGGACTAGCGAGATTACAGATACGCAGTATTTT
CASSRTSEITDTQYF
>NA|TRBV20-1|TRBJ2-1|many
TGCAGTGCTAGAGGTAGTAACAGGGGACTAGTTTCCGATGAGCAGTTCTTC
CSARGSNRGLVSDEQFF
>TRBD1|TRBV4-1|TRBJ2-7|NA
TGCGCCAGCAGCCCCCGGACAGGGGGACCTTTCGAGCAGTACTTC
CASSPRTGGPFEQYF
>NA|TRBV2|TRBJ2-3|many
TGTGCCAGCAGTCCGGGGGCTGATACGCAGTATTTT
CASSPGADTQYF
>NA|TRBV5-1|TRBJ2-5|many
TGCGCCAGCAGCCGGGCCTCTACCCAAGAGACCCAGTACTTC
CASSRASTQETQYF
>NA|TRBV4-3|TRBJ1-6|many
TGCGCCAGCAGCCAAGTCTCCGGGGTGGGGAATTCACCCCTCCACTTT
CASSQVSGVGNSPLHF
>TRBD1|TRBV12-3/TRBV12-4|TRBJ1-5|few
TGTGCCAGCAGTTCCACCGGGACAGGGAGCGACAATCAGCCCCAGCATTTT
CASSSTGTGSDNQPQHF
>TRBD1|TRBV7-8|TRBJ2-7|NA
TGTGCCAGCAGCCCGGGACAGGTTGGGTCCTACGAGCAGTACTTC
CASSPGQVGSYEQYF
>TRBD2|TRBV20-1|TRBJ2-7|few
TGCAGTGCTAGATGGACTAGTGCGGGCCCCGAGCAGTACTTC
CSARWTSAGPEQYF
>NA|TRBV15|TRBJ1-2|few
TGTGCCACCAACTCCGCCCTGACCGGGACAGGCTACACCTTC
CATNSALTGTGYTF
>NA|TRBV12-3/TRBV12-4|TRBJ2-1|few
TGTGCCAGCAGTCTATATCGGGTTGAGCAGTTCTTC
CASSLYRVEQFF